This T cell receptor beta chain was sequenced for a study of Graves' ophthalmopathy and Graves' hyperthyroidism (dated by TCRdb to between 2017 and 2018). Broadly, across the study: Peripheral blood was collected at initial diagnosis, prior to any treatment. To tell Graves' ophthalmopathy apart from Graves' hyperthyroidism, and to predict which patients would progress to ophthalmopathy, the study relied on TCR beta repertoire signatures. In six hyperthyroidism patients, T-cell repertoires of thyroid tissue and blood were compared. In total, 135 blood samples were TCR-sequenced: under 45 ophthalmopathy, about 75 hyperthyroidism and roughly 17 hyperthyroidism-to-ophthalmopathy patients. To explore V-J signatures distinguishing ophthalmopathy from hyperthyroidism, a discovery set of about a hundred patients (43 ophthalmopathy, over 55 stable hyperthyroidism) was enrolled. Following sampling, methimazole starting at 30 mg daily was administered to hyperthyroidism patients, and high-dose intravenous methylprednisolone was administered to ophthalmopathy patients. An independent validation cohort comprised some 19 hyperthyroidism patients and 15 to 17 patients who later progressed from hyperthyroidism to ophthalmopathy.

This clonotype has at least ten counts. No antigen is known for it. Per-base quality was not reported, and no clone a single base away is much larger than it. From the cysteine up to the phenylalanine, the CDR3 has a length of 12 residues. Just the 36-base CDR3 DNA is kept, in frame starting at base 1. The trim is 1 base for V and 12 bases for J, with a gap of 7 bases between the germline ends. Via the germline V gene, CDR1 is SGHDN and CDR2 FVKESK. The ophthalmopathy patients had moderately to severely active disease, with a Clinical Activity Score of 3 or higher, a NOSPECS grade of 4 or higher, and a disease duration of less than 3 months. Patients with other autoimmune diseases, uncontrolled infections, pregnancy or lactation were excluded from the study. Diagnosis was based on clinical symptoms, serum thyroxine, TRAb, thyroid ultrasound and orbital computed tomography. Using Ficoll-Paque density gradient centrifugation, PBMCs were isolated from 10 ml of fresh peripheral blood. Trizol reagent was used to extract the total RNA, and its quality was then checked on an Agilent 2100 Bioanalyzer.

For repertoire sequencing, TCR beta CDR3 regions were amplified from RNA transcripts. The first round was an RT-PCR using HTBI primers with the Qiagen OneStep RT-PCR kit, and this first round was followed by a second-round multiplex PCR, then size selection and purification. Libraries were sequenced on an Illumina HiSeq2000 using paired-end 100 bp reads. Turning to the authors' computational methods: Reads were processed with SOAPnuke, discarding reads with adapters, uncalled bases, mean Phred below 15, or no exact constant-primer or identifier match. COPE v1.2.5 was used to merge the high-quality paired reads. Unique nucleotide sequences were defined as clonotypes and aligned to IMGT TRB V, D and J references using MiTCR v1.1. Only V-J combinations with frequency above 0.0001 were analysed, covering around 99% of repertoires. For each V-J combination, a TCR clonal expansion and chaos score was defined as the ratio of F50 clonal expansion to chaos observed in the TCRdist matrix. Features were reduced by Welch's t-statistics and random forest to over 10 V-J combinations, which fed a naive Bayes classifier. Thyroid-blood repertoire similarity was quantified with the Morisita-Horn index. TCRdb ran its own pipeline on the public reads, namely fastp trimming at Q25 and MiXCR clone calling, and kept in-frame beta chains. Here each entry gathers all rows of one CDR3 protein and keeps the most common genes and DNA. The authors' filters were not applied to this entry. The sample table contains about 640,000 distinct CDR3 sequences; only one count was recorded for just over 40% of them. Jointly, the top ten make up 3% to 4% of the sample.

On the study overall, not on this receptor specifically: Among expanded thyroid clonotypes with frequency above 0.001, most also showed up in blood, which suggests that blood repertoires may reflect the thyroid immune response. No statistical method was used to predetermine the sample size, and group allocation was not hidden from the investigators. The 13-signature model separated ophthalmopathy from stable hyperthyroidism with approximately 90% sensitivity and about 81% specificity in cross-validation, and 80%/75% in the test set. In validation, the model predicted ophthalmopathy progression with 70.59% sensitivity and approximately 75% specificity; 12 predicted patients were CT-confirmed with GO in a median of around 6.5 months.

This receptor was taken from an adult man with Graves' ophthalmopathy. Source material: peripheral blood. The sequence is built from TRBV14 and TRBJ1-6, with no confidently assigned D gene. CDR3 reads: CASSQGGLPLHF. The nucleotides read TGTGCCAGCAGCCAAGGGGGTTTACCCCTCCACTTT. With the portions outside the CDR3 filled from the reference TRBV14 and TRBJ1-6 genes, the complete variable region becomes EAGVTQFPSHSVIEKGQTVTLRCDPISGHDNLYWYRRVMGKEIKFLLHFVKESKQDESGMPNNRFLAERTGGTYSTLKVQPAELEDSGVYFCASSQGGLPLHFGNGTRLTVT.